The 19 T cell receptor beta chains in this list originate from one sample, sequenced in a study of Ad26.COV2.S vaccination and SARS-CoV-2 variants. Clones were read by immunoSEQ multiplex PCR, and TCRdb kept only the in-frame ones, dropping some. This sample carries just over 350,000 clones, 85% of them seen once, and the ten largest clones take around 3%. Treatment reported: some 20 received Ad26.COV2.S at low or high dose, single or two shots; roughly five received placebo; per-sample allocation not given. The samples date from day 63 after the first vaccine or placebo injection. The sample consisted of peripheral blood, taken in a trial of Ad26.COV2.S vaccine versus placebo. All receptors come from a person between 18 and 65 years old who received the Ad26.COV2.S COVID-19 vaccine or a placebo.

The chain carries TRBV5-1 and TRBJ2-7, with TRBD1 matching 8 bases. With 1 base clipped from V and 3 bases from J, the junction kept 9 bases outside the gene matches. Germline V gene data show CDR1 as SGHRS and CDR2 as YFSETQ. This CDR3 is built from 16 residues. The CDR3, as DNA: TGCGCCAGCAGCTTGACAGGGGGGACCTACAACTACGAGCAGTACTTC. Its translation: CASSLTGGTYNYEQYF.

This chain connects TRBV4-3 to TRBJ2-5; no clear D gene. CDR3 length: 14 amino acids. The V end lost 3 bases, the J end lost 5 bases, and 13 bases lay between the germline ends. CDR1 is LGHNA, CDR2 YSLEER, per germline. The CDR3 is CASSHGSSRETQYF. The DNA of the CDR3 is TGCGCCAGCAGCCATGGGTCGAGCCGGGAGACCCAGTACTTC.

The chain combines TRBV11-2 with TRBJ2-7; perhaps TRBD2 as D (5 bases). The germline V gene encodes CDR1 SGHAT and CDR2 FQNNGV. CDR3 length: 15 residues. V was pared by 5 bases and J by 1 base, with 15 bases between. The CDR3 bases are TGTGCCAGCAGCCACCCAAGCGGAGGATCCTACGAGCAGTACTTC. It specifies CASSHPSGGSYEQYF.

The chain couples TRBV6-2 or TRBV6-3 to TRBJ2-2; TRBD1 is a possible D gene (6 bases). The CDR3 is 13 amino acids. Trimming took off 4 bases at V and 6 bases at J, with 9 bases between the two ends. In germline, CDR1 is MNHEY, CDR2 SVGEGT. This CDR3 is CASSSQGPGELFF. The CDR3 bases are TGTGCCAGCAGTTCACAGGGCCCCGGGGAGCTGTTTTTT.

V is TRBV7-2 and J is TRBJ2-4, with D perhaps matching TRBD2 (6 bases). The CDR3 has 15 amino acids. Germline CDR1 reads SGHTA; CDR2 reads FQGNSA. V was cut by 1 base and J by 2 bases, with 9 bases left in between. DNA for the CDR3: TGTGCCAGCAGCTTAGAGGAGGGTCCCAAAAACATTCAGTACTTC. This sequence encodes CASSLEEGPKNIQYF.

This clone came up once. V and J are TRBV23-1 and TRBJ2-7; D not resolved. TRBV23-1 is given ORF status, its function remaining uncertain. The CDR3 spans 20 residues. Trimming left V 0 bases short and J 1 base short, with 25 bases between. The CDR3 nucleotides read TGCGCCAGCAGTCAATCGAGCCAAACGGGCGGAGCTCACCGTTCCTACGAGCAGTACTTC. Translating gives CASSQSSQTGGAHRSYEQYF.

This chain links TRBV5-8 with TRBJ1-3, with a possible D match to TRBD1 (6 bases). The CDR3 is 15 amino acids. V shed 2 bases and J shed 3 bases, with 12 bases lying between them. CDR1 is SGHTS and CDR2 is YDEGEE in the germline V gene. Written as DNA, the CDR3 is TGTGCCAGCAGCTTCGTCGGGGGCTTTGGAAACACCATATATTTT. Protein product: CASSFVGGFGNTIYF. Supplemented by reference TRBV5-8 and TRBJ1-3, the full variable domain reads EAGVTQSPTHLIKTRGQQATLRCSPISGHTSVYWYQQALGLGLQFLLWYDEGEERNRGNFPPRFSGRQFPNYSSELNVNALELEDSALYLCASSFVGGFGNTIYFGEGSWLTVV.

This sequence joins TRBV5-1 and TRBJ1-6; D gene unclear. Germline assignment: CDR1 SGHRS and CDR2 YFSETQ. The V gene lost 0 bases and the J gene lost 3 bases, with 7 bases spanning the gap. The CDR3 sequence is 15 residues long. The CDR3 sequence: CASSLDPNYNSPLHF. CDR3 DNA: TGCGCCAGCAGCTTGGATCCGAACTATAATTCACCCCTCCACTTT.

The chain is built from TRBV5-4 and TRBJ2-7; 9 bases map to TRBD1. The CDR3 totals 13 residues. Trimming took 5 bases from V and 2 from J; bases not matched to a gene: 2. The germline V gene encodes CDR1 SGHNT and CDR2 YYREEE (reference sequence). The CDR3 DNA reads as TGTGCCAGCAGGAGGGACAGGGCCTACGAGCAGTACTTC. It codes for CASRRDRAYEQYF.

The rearrangement uses TRBV7-6 and TRBJ2-1, with TRBD2 matching 7 bases. Trimming at V came to 3 bases and at J to 6 bases, leaving 11 bases not matched to a gene. In germline, CDR1 is SGHVS, CDR2 FNYEAQ. This CDR3 has 16 amino acids. The CDR3 reads CASSFQTSQGSNEQFF. CDR3 nucleotide sequence: TGTGCCAGCAGCTTCCAGACTAGCCAGGGTTCCAATGAGCAGTTCTTC.

The J gene is TRBJ2-7, the V gene TRBV10-3; D gene unclear. Deletions cut 10 bases from V and 6 bases from J, with 19 bases between. Per germline, CDR1 ENHRY and CDR2 SYGVKD. The CDR3 length is 13 residues. CDR3 protein: CATGRDSKVEQYF. CDR3 coding DNA: TGTGCCACCGGCCGTGACTCGAAGGTCGAGCAGTACTTC.

V usage is TRBV3-1 (or the pseudogene TRBV3-2) and J usage is TRBJ1-1; the match to TRBD1 covers 9 bases. Germline lookup yields CDR1 LGHDT and CDR2 YNNKEL (reference sequence). The CDR3 length is 18 residues. The junction had 11 bases not matched to a gene; V was cut back by 3 bases and J by 0 bases. The CDR3, as DNA: TGTGCCAGCAGCCATCCGGACAGGGGAGGCAGTCTGAACACTGAAGCTTTCTTT. This sequence encodes CASSHPDRGGSLNTEAFF.

The genes are TRBV5-6 and TRBJ2-7, with D hard to call. This CDR3 is built from 13 residues. Germline V CDR1 and CDR2: SGHDT, YYEEEE. Trimming took 2 bases from V and 2 from J, leaving 8 bases between them. This chain's CDR3 is CASSFEAAYEQYF. The CDR3 DNA is TGTGCCAGCAGCTTTGAGGCAGCCTACGAGCAGTACTTC.

This clone was observed once. The chain links TRBV30 to TRBJ1-1; a weak D match, TRBD1 (5 bases). Per germline, CDR1 GTSNPN and CDR2 SVGIG (reference sequence). Trimming left V 6 bases short and J 1 base short, with 15 bases between. This CDR3 has 14 residues. As DNA, the CDR3 is TGTGCCTGCCAGGCGGGGGATAAGAACACTGAAGCTTTCTTT. This encodes CACQAGDKNTEAFF.

The chain's CDR3 is CASSGGPGTEAFF. CDR3 in DNA: TGTGCCAGCAGCGGGGGGCCCGGCACTGAAGCTTTCTTT. The V gene is TRBV2, the J gene TRBJ1-1; perhaps TRBD1 as D (6 bases). The germline CDR1 and CDR2 sequences are SNHLY and FYNNEI. This CDR3 has 13 residues. Trimming pared 6 bases from V and 4 bases from J, leaving 12 bases between.

J is TRBJ2-5 and V is TRBV7-8, with a weak D call TRBD2 (6 bases). The CDR3 consists of 14 residues. Germline V lookup: CDR1 SGHVS, CDR2 FQNEAQ. V was clipped by 5 bases and J by 2 bases, with 12 bases between them. CDR3 amino acids: CASSRRTNQETQYF. As DNA, the CDR3 is TGTGCCAGCAGCCGACGGACTAATCAAGAGACCCAGTACTTC.

The gene calls are TRBV11-2 and TRBJ1-1; D is undetermined. Trimming stripped 5 bases from V and 0 bases from J, with 13 bases between. The germline CDR1 and CDR2 sequences are SGHAT and FQNNGV. The CDR3 contains 15 residues. CDR3 protein: CASSPSLRLNTEAFF. Here the CDR3 DNA reads TGTGCCAGCAGCCCTTCTTTGAGGCTGAACACTGAAGCTTTCTTT.

The chain is built from TRBV7-9 and TRBJ2-1; the D is unclear. V was shortened by 1 base and J by 6 bases, with 16 bases between the two germline ends. Germline CDR1 reads SEHNR; CDR2 reads FQNEAQ (reference sequence). The CDR3 length is 16 residues. CDR3 loop: CASSLGAEQLINEQFF. The CDR3 nucleotides are TGTGCCAGCAGCTTAGGGGCGGAACAGCTGATCAATGAGCAGTTCTTC. Using reference TRBV7-9 and TRBJ2-1 for the parts outside the CDR3, the full variable domain is DTGVSQNPRHKITKRGQNVTFRCDPISEHNRLYWYRQTLGQGPEFLTYFQNEAQLEKSRLLSDRFSAERPKGSFSTLEIQRTEQGDSAMYLCASSLGAEQLINEQFFGPGTRLTVL.

This clone was observed a single time. This chain connects TRBV7-9 to TRBJ2-1, with 8 positions matching TRBD2. The CDR3 loop spans 15 amino acids. J lost 5 bases, V lost 9 bases, and 12 bases had no gene match. CDR1 is SEHNR, CDR2 FQNEAQ, per germline (reference sequence). CDR3 protein: CARADLAGGNNEQFF. DNA for the CDR3: TGTGCCAGGGCCGATTTGGCGGGAGGAAACAATGAGCAGTTCTTC.